Included here is one T cell receptor (beta chain) sequence, with context. Within its sample, this clonotype is medium-sized (0.01 to 0.1%). This receptor's antigen is unknown. No much larger clonotype is one base removed from it; base qualities were not supplied. The CDR3 goes from the cysteine to the phenylalanine over 15 residues. Left in the record is the CDR3 DNA by itself, 45 bases read in frame from the first base. Unmatched junction bases come to 6, with V trimmed by 5 bases and J by 1 base. The sample comes from a study of T cells in AML relapse after transplant (dated 2019 in TCRdb). At the level of the whole study: The remission controls were clinically matched patients who stayed in long-term complete remission and had follow-up of more than 3 years. Remission samples were obtained from bone marrow collected about 1 year after HSCT from patients in whom complete remission was maintained. In patients given allogeneic HSCT for myeloid malignancy, this retrospective study looked at bone marrow T cells, examining both their TCR repertoires and their inhibitory receptor expression.

The library was obtained by PCR. A modified RACE PCR protocol, rather than multiplex PCR, was used to amplify TCR alpha and beta chains from RNA. The libraries were sequenced on an Illumina MiSeq, and sample-specific barcode combinations were used to demultiplex the raw reads. The authors processed their data as follows. MiXCR software was used to identify TCR clonotypes from the sequencing reads. TCRdb reanalyzed the raw reads on its own, using fastp at Q25 for trimming and MiXCR for clone calling, and kept in-frame beta chains. All rows with the same CDR3 protein become a single entry with the most common DNA and genes. These V and J calls derive from TCRdb rather than the authors' analysis. Within this sample are over a thousand distinct CDR3 sequences, with 6.6% of them counted one time only. 50% of the sample is held by the ten biggest clonotypes. The paper as a whole reports these results and caveats: TCR repertoire comparisons were based on very few samples, with only a few individuals included per group for unsorted bone marrow.

The sample here was bone marrow, either the whole sample or a sorted T cell fraction (not recorded which), taken in complete remission. In this chain, TRBV12-3 or TRBV12-4 is recombined with TRBJ1-1, and 8 bases in between align with TRBD1. This sequence originates from a human donor who had a stem cell transplant for acute myeloid leukemia. Where a transplant has occurred, the graft donor may have supplied some of the T cells. The CDR3 region: CASSRPGQGNTEAFF. The sequence in DNA is TGTGCCAGCAGTCGACCCGGACAGGGGAACACTGAAGCTTTCTTT.